There are many counts of the clone carrying this T cell receptor (beta chain). Its antigen is currently unknown. The sample belongs to a study of tumor-infiltrating lymphocytes in primary liver carcinoma. TCR beta cDNA was made from approximately 500 ng total RNA with a constant-region primer. Nested multiplex PCR, run for three rounds with slightly modified ARM-PCR, yielded TCR beta libraries. It was with TRBV1-TRBV30 forward primers and a C-beta reverse primer that the first two PCR rounds were run, at roughly 9 cycles each. TCRdb independently ran MiXCR on the multiplex PCR reads; one entry per CDR3 protein. This table holds fewer than 250,000 distinct CDR3 sequences, 65% found once. Trimming stripped 6 bases from V and 4 bases from J, with 16 bases between. The CDR3 covers 15 residues. The researchers obtained blood RNA from unsorted whole blood and also extracted germline DNA. Preoperatively, 3.5 to 4 milliliters of peripheral blood were collected.

The study, taken as a whole, reports: Since sampling was bulk and unsorted, CD4+ and CD8+ repertoires were not compared.

The source of this sequence is a woman in her sixties or seventies with primary liver carcinoma and hepatitis B virus infection. The chain joins TRBV12-3 or TRBV12-4 to TRBJ1-3; D perhaps matches TRBD1 (6 bases). The source material was peripheral blood. This chain's CDR3 is CASSLATGRGNTIYF. The CDR3 DNA reads as TGTGCCAGCAGCCTCGCGACAGGTCGCGGAAACACCATATATTTT.